These T cell receptor beta chains were read from a single sample in a study of T cell responses to AZD1222 COVID-19 vaccine. Only in-frame clones appear in the TCRdb table, and some are missing; sequencing was by immunoSEQ multiplex PCR. Seen here are 150,000 or so clones, over 85% observed once, and the top ten hold 15% to 20%. Sequenced material: peripheral blood, taken on day 0 of AZD1222 vaccination. All receptors come from an adult in good health. The CDR3 runs from the conserved cysteine through the conserved F or W. The order of the fields is V gene, clone size, D gene, CDR3 length, J gene, CDR3 protein, CDR3 DNA. D genes are given only for firm matches. Clone size is given for some rows only: seen once, a few or many times, or a class if the clone is expanded.

V gene: TRBV28
clone size: .
D gene: TRBD1
CDR3 length: 16
J gene: TRBJ2-7
CDR3 protein: CASSPSELDRDYEQYF
CDR3 DNA: TGTGCCAGCAGTCCCTCGGAACTCGACAGGGACTACGAGCAGTACTTC

V gene: TRBV7-8
clone size: .
D gene: .
CDR3 length: 14
J gene: TRBJ1-1
CDR3 protein: CASSFYGPNTEAFF
CDR3 DNA: TGTGCCAGCAGCTTTTACGGCCCGAACACTGAAGCTTTCTTT

V gene: TRBV6-5
clone size: .
D gene: TRBD2
CDR3 length: 15
J gene: TRBJ2-3
CDR3 protein: CASTGLAQTTDTQYF
CDR3 DNA: TGTGCCAGCACTGGACTAGCGCAAACCACAGATACGCAGTATTTT

V gene: TRBV11-3
clone size: .
D gene: TRBD2
CDR3 length: 16
J gene: TRBJ2-3
CDR3 protein: CASSLGSGRARDTQYF
CDR3 DNA: TGTGCCAGCAGCTTAGGTAGCGGGAGGGCCCGAGATACGCAGTATTTT

V gene: TRBV5-6
clone size: .
D gene: TRBD1
CDR3 length: 15
J gene: TRBJ1-5
CDR3 protein: CASSLARSTGGPQHF
CDR3 DNA: TGTGCCAGCAGCTTGGCAAGATCTACAGGGGGGCCCCAGCATTTT

V gene: TRBV5-1
clone size: .
D gene: .
CDR3 length: 18
J gene: TRBJ1-6
CDR3 protein: CASSLKSARSAAVTPLHF
CDR3 DNA: TGCGCCAGCAGCTTGAAAAGTGCACGGTCGGCAGCCGTCACCCCCCTCCACTTT

V gene: TRBV7-9
clone size: .
D gene: .
CDR3 length: 15
J gene: TRBJ2-1
CDR3 protein: CASSLALGVAHEQFF
CDR3 DNA: TGTGCCAGCAGCTTAGCCTTAGGGGTGGCTCATGAGCAGTTCTTC

V gene: TRBV19
clone size: .
D gene: TRBD2
CDR3 length: 15
J gene: TRBJ2-3
CDR3 protein: CASSLLAGRTDTQYF
CDR3 DNA: TGTGCCAGTAGTTTACTAGCGGGCCGCACAGATACGCAGTATTTT

V gene: TRBV5-4
clone size: few
D gene: .
CDR3 length: 14
J gene: TRBJ2-5
CDR3 protein: CASSWTTTQETQYF
CDR3 DNA: TGTGCCAGCAGCTGGACGACAACCCAAGAGACCCAGTACTTC

V gene: TRBV6-5
clone size: .
D gene: .
CDR3 length: 14
J gene: TRBJ1-3
CDR3 protein: CASTPRFSGNTIYF
CDR3 DNA: TGTGCCAGCACCCCGAGGTTTTCTGGAAACACCATATATTTT

V gene: TRBV18
clone size: .
D gene: TRBD1
CDR3 length: 14
J gene: TRBJ1-2
CDR3 protein: CASSPDRDAVGYTF
CDR3 DNA: TGTGCCAGCTCACCTGACAGGGACGCCGTTGGCTACACCTTC

V gene: TRBV6-1
clone size: once
D gene: .
CDR3 length: 14
J gene: TRBJ1-3
CDR3 protein: CASREGGSGNTIYF
CDR3 DNA: TGTGCCAGCAGGGAAGGGGGCTCTGGAAACACCATATATTTT

V gene: TRBV5-1
clone size: .
D gene: .
CDR3 length: 15
J gene: TRBJ2-2
CDR3 protein: CASNRNPGTTGELFF
CDR3 DNA: TGCGCCAGCAACCGGAACCCCGGGACCACCGGGGAGCTGTTTTTT

V gene: TRBV7-9
clone size: .
D gene: TRBD1
CDR3 length: 15
J gene: TRBJ1-1
CDR3 protein: CASSSTGGMNTEAFF
CDR3 DNA: TGTGCCAGCAGCTCCACAGGGGGTATGAACACTGAAGCTTTCTTT

V gene: TRBV29-1
clone size: .
D gene: TRBD1
CDR3 length: 13
J gene: TRBJ1-2
CDR3 protein: CSVEVTGIYGYTF
CDR3 DNA: TGCAGCGTTGAAGTGACAGGGATCTATGGCTACACCTTC

V gene: TRBV7-2
clone size: .
D gene: .
CDR3 length: 15
J gene: TRBJ1-2
CDR3 protein: CASSLSQGRGYGYTF
CDR3 DNA: TGTGCCAGCAGCTTATCACAGGGACGGGGCTATGGCTACACCTTC

V gene: TRBV10-3
clone size: .
D gene: .
CDR3 length: 16
J gene: TRBJ1-2
CDR3 protein: CAIAPNRVPIGYGYTF
CDR3 DNA: TGTGCCATCGCCCCTAACAGGGTTCCAATAGGGTATGGCTACACCTTC

V gene: TRBV6-5
clone size: few
D gene: .
CDR3 length: 13
J gene: TRBJ1-5
CDR3 protein: CASSPRVNQPQHF
CDR3 DNA: TGTGCCAGCAGTCCTCGGGTGAATCAGCCCCAGCATTTT

V gene: TRBV20-1
clone size: once
D gene: .
CDR3 length: 11
J gene: TRBJ1-4
CDR3 protein: CSAGTGEKLFF
CDR3 DNA: TGCAGTGCTGGCACAGGGGAAAAACTGTTTTTT

V gene: TRBV6-5
clone size: .
D gene: TRBD1
CDR3 length: 15
J gene: TRBJ2-7
CDR3 protein: CASSNRDRGRLEQYF
CDR3 DNA: TGTGCCAGCAGTAACAGGGACAGGGGACGGCTCGAGCAGTACTTC

V gene: TRBV5-1
clone size: .
D gene: TRBD1
CDR3 length: 14
J gene: TRBJ2-7
CDR3 protein: CASSSPGQTYEQYF
CDR3 DNA: TGCGCCAGCAGCAGCCCGGGACAGACCTACGAGCAGTACTTC

V gene: TRBV7-9
clone size: .
D gene: TRBD1
CDR3 length: 14
J gene: TRBJ2-7
CDR3 protein: CASSIRDSSYEQYF
CDR3 DNA: TGTGCCAGCAGCATACGGGACAGCTCCTACGAGCAGTACTTC

V gene: TRBV6-2/TRBV6-3
clone size: .
D gene: .
CDR3 length: 16
J gene: TRBJ1-5
CDR3 protein: CASSTGGAGRNQPQHF
CDR3 DNA: TGTGCCAGCAGTACGGGGGGGGCTGGTCGCAATCAGCCCCAGCATTTT

V gene: TRBV6-5
clone size: .
D gene: .
CDR3 length: 12
J gene: TRBJ1-2
CDR3 protein: CASPGQNYGYTF
CDR3 DNA: TGTGCCAGCCCCGGACAGAACTATGGCTACACCTTC

V gene: TRBV28
clone size: .
D gene: .
CDR3 length: 13
J gene: TRBJ1-2
CDR3 protein: CAYSLPGTGGYTF
CDR3 DNA: TGTGCCTACAGTTTACCAGGGACCGGTGGCTACACCTTC

V gene: TRBV5-1
clone size: .
D gene: TRBD2
CDR3 length: 16
J gene: TRBJ2-3
CDR3 protein: CASSLGLAGITDTQYF
CDR3 DNA: TGCGCCAGCAGCTTGGGACTAGCGGGGATAACAGATACGCAGTATTTT

V gene: TRBV5-6
clone size: .
D gene: TRBD1
CDR3 length: 15
J gene: TRBJ2-5
CDR3 protein: CASSLAGRGPETQYF
CDR3 DNA: TGTGCCAGCAGCTTGGCCGGCAGGGGGCCGGAGACCCAGTACTTC